The 10 T cell receptor beta chains below all came from one sample that was sequenced in a study of blood T cell repertoires in COVID-19. Sequenced by immunoSEQ multiplex PCR; TCRdb stores in-frame clones only, minus some. The data contain roughly 220,000 clones, around 84% of them singletons. Sequenced: PBMCs or T cells enriched from blood (not recorded which). The receptors derive from a woman in her forties who had recovered from COVID-19.

The J gene is TRBJ2-7, the V gene TRBV7-3; 11 bases fit TRBD2. Germline V lookup: CDR1 SGHTA, CDR2 FQGTGA. With 5 bases clipped from V and 7 bases from J, the junction kept 10 bases outside the gene matches. The CDR3 is made up of 15 amino acids. CDR3 sequence (DNA): TGTGCCAGCAGCCGTAGCGGGAGGGCTGAAGATGAGCAGTACTTC. It translates to CASSRSGRAEDEQYF.

V usage is TRBV19 and J usage is TRBJ2-3; TRBD2 might be the D (6 bases). Germline CDR1 reads LNHDA; CDR2 reads SQIVND (reference sequence). Trimming took off 5 bases at V and 2 bases at J, with 14 bases between the two ends. CDR3 size: 15 residues. For the CDR3, the DNA is TGTGCCAGTAGTGCGAGTGGGAGGAACACAGATACGCAGTATTTT. Protein: CASSASGRNTDTQYF.

This rearrangement joins TRBV5-1 to TRBJ1-1; D is unresolved. Between the trimmed V and J ends, which lost 4 bases and 3 bases, there was a span of 7 bases. This CDR3 region has 12 residues. Per the germline V gene, CDR1 is SGHRS and CDR2 is YFSETQ. CDR3 in amino acids: CASSPSDTEAFF. DNA for the CDR3: TGCGCCAGCAGCCCTTCGGACACTGAAGCTTTCTTT.

The rearrangement joins TRBV2 to TRBJ2-3, with 7 bases lining up with TRBD2. With V trimmed by 6 bases and J by 3 bases, 12 bases remained unmatched. This CDR3 has 16 amino acids. The germline CDR1 and CDR2 sequences are SNHLY and FYNNEI. For the CDR3, the DNA is TGTGCCAGCAGCGCCCCCCGGGGAGGGAGAACAGATACGCAGTATTTT. Its translation: CASSAPRGGRTDTQYF.

The chain links TRBV18 to TRBJ2-7; weak D call: TRBD2 (5 bases). Germline V gives CDR1 KGHSH, CDR2 LQKENI. With 2 bases removed from V and 2 bases from J, the gap between germline ends came to 7 bases. The CDR3 is 13 amino acids. CDR3 in DNA: TGTGCCAGCTCACCAGCGGGTCCCTACGAGCAGTACGTC. Protein: CASSPAGPYEQYV.

The chain uses TRBV6-5 and TRBJ1-2; perhaps TRBD1 as D (6 bases). V was shortened by 0 bases and J by 6 bases, with 11 bases between the two germline ends. The CDR3 length is 14 residues. Germline loops: CDR1 MNHEY, CDR2 SVGAGI. The CDR3 loop reads CASSYSRGPHGYTF. Here the CDR3 DNA reads TGTGCCAGCAGTTACTCGCGGGGGCCCCATGGCTACACCTTC.

The chain is built from TRBV7-2 and TRBJ2-2; D is perhaps TRBD1 (6 bases). Germline CDR1 is SGHTA and CDR2 is FQGNSA. The CDR3 consists of 16 residues. V dropped 5 bases and J dropped 0 bases, with 13 bases sitting between them. The CDR3 here is CASSQGQATNTGELFF. CDR3 nucleotide sequence: TGTGCCAGCAGCCAGGGGCAGGCGACGAACACCGGGGAGCTGTTTTTT.

The chain recombines TRBV10-3 with TRBJ1-4; D remains unclear. This CDR3 contains 14 residues. Per germline, CDR1 ENHRY and CDR2 SYGVKD. V was pared by 0 bases and J by 6 bases, with 8 bases between. CDR3 nucleotide sequence: TGTGCCATCAGTGAGTCCCGGGGAGATGAAAAACTGTTTTTT. Amino acids: CAISESRGDEKLFF.

The chain uses TRBV5-1 and TRBJ1-3; possibly TRBD1 for D (6 bases). The V end was cut by 1 base, the J end by 4 bases, with 9 bases between. Germline CDR1 is SGHRS and CDR2 is YFSETQ. This CDR3 has 14 residues. CDR3 sequence (DNA): TGCGCCAGCAGCTTGACAGGGTACGGAAACACCATATATTTT. This sequence encodes CASSLTGYGNTIYF.

This sequence joins TRBV6-5 and TRBJ1-5; 8 bases fit TRBD1. CDR3 size: 13 residues. Germline CDR1 MNHEY, CDR2 SVGAGI. V lost 7 bases and J lost 6; bases outside the gene matches: 5. DNA for the CDR3: TGTGCCAGCATGGGGCAGGGGGCTCAGCCCCAGCATTTT. This encodes CASMGQGAQPQHF.